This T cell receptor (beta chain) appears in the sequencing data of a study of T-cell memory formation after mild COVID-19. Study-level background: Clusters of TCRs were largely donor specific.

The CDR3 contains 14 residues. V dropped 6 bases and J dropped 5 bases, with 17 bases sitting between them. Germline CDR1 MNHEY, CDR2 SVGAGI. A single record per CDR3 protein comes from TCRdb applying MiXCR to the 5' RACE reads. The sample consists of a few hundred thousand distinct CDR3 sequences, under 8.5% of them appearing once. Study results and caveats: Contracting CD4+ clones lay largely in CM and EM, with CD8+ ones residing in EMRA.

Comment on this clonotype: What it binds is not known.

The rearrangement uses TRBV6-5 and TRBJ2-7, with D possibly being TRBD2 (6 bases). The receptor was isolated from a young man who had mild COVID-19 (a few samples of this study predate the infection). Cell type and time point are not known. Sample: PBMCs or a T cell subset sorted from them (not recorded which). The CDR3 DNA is TGTGCCAGCAGAACTCGACGTAGGGAGGACGAGCAGTACTTC. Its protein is CASRTRRREDEQYF.